Presented here are 23 T cell receptor beta chains from one specimen sequenced in a study of sequential checkpoint blockade in melanoma. The assay was immunoSEQ multiplex PCR, and TCRdb's table has in-frame clones only and misses some. The repertoire has about 40,000 clones, about nine tenths of them found once; the top ten carry 9.5% to 15%. Treatment meaning: randomized to nivolumab then ipilimumab (arm A) or the reverse (arm B). The sequencing here drew on CD8+ T cells sorted from blood (inferred from file names), taken from a patient given nivolumab and ipilimumab in sequence. Receptor source: a human donor with melanoma.

The chain carries TRBV9 and TRBJ2-2; TRBD1 agrees at 7 bases. Germline assignment: CDR1 SGDLS and CDR2 YYNGEE. The CDR3 contains 15 residues. The V gene end was trimmed by 3 bases and the J gene end by 5 bases; junction bases not matched to a gene: 7. CDR3 nucleotides: TGTGCCAGCAGCGCTGACAGGGCCAGTACCGGGGAGCTGTTTTTT. It translates to CASSADRASTGELFF.

The V call is TRBV27, the J call TRBJ2-3, with 9 bases identical to TRBD1. V lost 5 bases and J lost 3; bases outside the gene matches: 12. Germline CDR1 MNHEY, CDR2 SMNVEV (reference sequence). CDR3 length equals 17 residues. The CDR3 sequence: CASSPYLQDRGTDTQYF. The CDR3 bases are TGTGCCAGCAGTCCCTACCTTCAGGACAGGGGAACAGATACGCAGTATTTT.

V usage is TRBV5-5 and J usage is TRBJ2-7, with TRBD2 identical over 11 bases. The junction had 1 base not matched to a gene; V was cut back by 1 base and J by 4 bases. CDR1 SGHKS and CDR2 YYEKEE come from the germline V gene (reference sequence). The CDR3 is 14 residues long. CDR3 in amino acids: CASSLTSGSYEQYV. The CDR3 nucleotides are TGTGCCAGCAGCTTGACTAGCGGGAGTTACGAGCAGTACGTC.

The chain has TRBV27 and TRBJ1-4; 7 bases line up with TRBD1. Unmatched junction bases numbered 5, after V lost 5 bases and J lost 2 bases. CDR3 size: 15 residues. From germline, CDR1 is MNHEY and CDR2 SMNVEV (reference sequence). The CDR3 loop is CASSPNRGTNEKLFF. In DNA form, the CDR3 reads TGTGCCAGCAGTCCCAACAGGGGTACTAATGAAAAACTGTTTTTT.

The chain employs TRBV6-6 and TRBJ1-1; tentative D call: TRBD1 (6 bases). CDR1 is MNHNY and CDR2 is SVGAGI in the germline V gene (reference sequence). Trimming removed 2 bases from V and 3 bases from J, with 13 bases in between. The CDR3 extends over 15 amino acids. The CDR3 nucleotides are TGTGCCAGCAGTTACCGGACAGTTGGGGACACTGAAGCTTTCTTT. Its protein product is CASSYRTVGDTEAFF.

The V gene is TRBV6-1, the J gene TRBJ2-7; TRBD2 is a possible D gene (5 bases). Germline CDR1 is MNHNS and CDR2 is SASEGT. V was trimmed by 2 bases and J by 0 bases, leaving 8 bases between them. CDR3 size: 14 residues. As DNA, the CDR3 is TGTGCCAGCAGTGAATGGGAGAGCTCCTACGAGCAGTACTTC. The encoded protein is CASSEWESSYEQYF.

The CDR3: CASSNREQGGNQPQHF. For the CDR3, the DNA is TGTGCCAGCAGTAACCGGGAGCAGGGTGGGAATCAGCCCCAGCATTTT. The chain links TRBV6-6 to TRBJ1-5; D is possibly TRBD1 (5 bases). Deletions cut 5 bases from V and 4 bases from J, with 18 bases between. Germline V gene lookup returns CDR1 MNHNY and CDR2 SVGAGI (reference sequence). The CDR3 totals 16 residues.

This chain links TRBV7-9 with TRBJ2-2; 9 bases fit TRBD2. The trim removed 5 bases at V and 4 bases at J, leaving 8 bases unmatched. Germline V CDR1 and CDR2: SEHNR, FQNEAQ (reference sequence). The length of the CDR3 is 16 residues. The CDR3: CASSDPTSGRTGELFF. The CDR3 coding sequence is TGTGCCAGCAGCGACCCCACTAGCGGGCGCACCGGGGAGCTGTTTTTT.

J is TRBJ1-5 and V is TRBV19; maybe TRBD1 (6 bases). Germline assignment: CDR1 LNHDA and CDR2 SQIVND (reference sequence). The CDR3 totals 15 residues. V was clipped by 5 bases and J by 0 bases, with 11 bases between them. The CDR3 region has the DNA TGTGCCAGTAGTGCGGACAGCTATAGCAATCAGCCCCAGCATTTT. Its protein is CASSADSYSNQPQHF.

V gene TRBV30 combines with J gene TRBJ2-2, with 8 nucleotides matching TRBD1. This CDR3 comprises 16 residues. The trim removed 0 bases at V and 6 bases at J, leaving 9 bases unmatched. Germline loops: CDR1 GTSNPN, CDR2 SVGIG (reference sequence). DNA for the CDR3: TGTGCCTGGAGTGTTAGAGGACAGGGATTCTCCGGGGAGCTGTTTTTT. Residues: CAWSVRGQGFSGELFF.

In DNA, the CDR3 is TGTGCCAGCGCGACTAATGAAGCTTTCTTT. It is translated as CASATNEAFF. V gene TRBV7-9 combines with J gene TRBJ1-1; D unclear. This CDR3 has 10 residues. CDR1 and CDR2 (germline): SEHNR, FQNEAQ (reference sequence). V lost 8 bases to trimming and J lost 7 bases, with 8 bases between them.

CDR3 loop: CASKTRGAADYEQYF. The CDR3 nucleotides are TGTGCCAGCAAGACCCGGGGAGCCGCCGACTACGAGCAGTACTTC. This rearrangement joins TRBV27 to TRBJ2-7; the D gene is possibly TRBD2 (5 bases). The CDR3 sequence is 15 residues long. The V gene lost 7 bases and the J gene lost 3 bases, with 19 bases spanning the gap. CDR1 is MNHEY, CDR2 SMNVEV, per germline (reference sequence).

This clone was seen once. The chain uses TRBV7-8 and TRBJ2-5, with 7 nucleotides matching TRBD2. The CDR3 length is 15 residues. Germline V lookup: CDR1 SGHVS, CDR2 FQNEAQ. The ends lost 2 bases at V and 5 bases at J; junction bases unmatched: 8. CDR3 DNA: TGTGCCAGCAGCTTATTTGGGAGGGTGGACGAGACCCAGTACTTC. Its translation is CASSLFGRVDETQYF.

The chain is built from TRBV4-2 and TRBJ2-5; 7 bases line up with TRBD2. CDR3 length equals 15 residues. Per the germline V gene, CDR1 is LGHNA and CDR2 is YNFKEQ. With 0 bases clipped from V and 1 base from J, the junction kept 2 bases outside the gene matches. For the CDR3, the DNA is TGTGCCAGCAGCCAAGAGCTAGCGGCCCAAGAGACCCAGTACTTC. Encoded protein: CASSQELAAQETQYF.

This chain uses TRBV11-3 with TRBJ2-7; tentatively, D is TRBD2 (7 bases). V was shortened by 4 bases and J by 0 bases, with 13 bases between the two germline ends. This CDR3 contains 15 residues. From germline, CDR1 is SGHNT and CDR2 YENEEA. CDR3 nucleotide sequence: TGTGCCAGCAGCTCGGGGGGCTCCGACTCCTACGAGCAGTACTTC. Protein sequence: CASSSGGSDSYEQYF.

The rearrangement links TRBV7-9 to TRBJ2-7; TRBD2 is a possible D gene (7 bases). The CDR3 covers 15 residues. The germline CDR1 and CDR2 sequences are SEHNR and FQNEAQ (reference sequence). Trimming pared 4 bases from V and 7 bases from J, leaving 20 bases between. The CDR3 protein is CASSSDRHVGREQYF. CDR3 in DNA: TGTGCCAGCAGCTCTGACAGGCACGTCGGGAGGGAGCAGTACTTC.

This rearrangement joins TRBV6-5 to TRBJ1-2; D gene unclear. The CDR3 is made up of 15 amino acids. Germline V gene sequence: CDR1 MNHEY, CDR2 SVGAGI. The ends were cut back, 0 bases at V and 5 bases at J, with 13 bases in the middle. CDR3 loop: CASSYSLQLDYGYTF. For the CDR3, the DNA is TGTGCCAGCAGTTACTCGCTACAGTTAGATTATGGCTACACCTTC.

This clone came up once. The chain has TRBV2 and TRBJ1-5; 7 bases fit TRBD1. Per germline, CDR1 SNHLY and CDR2 FYNNEI. J gave up 7 bases and V 6 bases, and 6 bases lay outside the gene matches. This CDR3 has 13 amino acids. Written as DNA, the CDR3 is TGTGCCAGCAGAACAGGGGATAGCCAGCCCCAGCATTTT. Its protein is CASRTGDSQPQHF.

The DNA of the CDR3 is TGTGCCAGCAGTTTGATACAGGGGGTGGGAGAGCAGTACTTC. Its translation is CASSLIQGVGEQYF. The rearrangement uses TRBV28 and TRBJ2-7, with TRBD1 identical over 8 bases. CDR1 MDHEN and CDR2 SYDVKM come from the germline V gene. The CDR3 runs 14 residues. V shed 3 bases and J 7 bases; nucleotides not matched to a gene: 8.

This chain links TRBV4-1 with TRBJ2-7, with 8 bases fitting TRBD2. The J segment lost 3 bases and the V segment lost 1 base, leaving 14 bases of the junction unmatched. The CDR3 has 18 amino acids. The V gene's germline CDR1 is MGHRA and CDR2 YSYEKL. CDR3 sequence reads: CASSQGASGGRPLYEQYF. The CDR3, as DNA: TGCGCCAGCAGCCAAGGGGCGTCAGGCGGGAGGCCGCTCTACGAGCAGTACTTC.

A single count supports this clone. The V and J genes are TRBV27 and TRBJ2-7; 8 nucleotides align to TRBD1. The V segment lost 2 bases and the J segment 6 bases; nucleotides outside the gene matches: 3. Germline CDR1 is MNHEY and CDR2 is SMNVEV (reference sequence). CDR3 length: 13 amino acids. CDR3 bases: TGTGCCAGCAGTTTAGGACAGGGTTTCGAGCAGTACGTC. Protein product: CASSLGQGFEQYV.

This chain connects TRBV5-6 to TRBJ2-7; D might be TRBD2 (5 bases). Trimming took 0 bases from V and 5 from J, leaving 9 bases between them. The CDR3 is 13 amino acids. Germline V lookup: CDR1 SGHDT, CDR2 YYEEEE. DNA for the CDR3: TGTGCCAGCAGCTTGGTGGGAGTCGACGAGCAGTACGTC. Protein: CASSLVGVDEQYV.

Points on this clone: The junction does not match germline at one end; this may be a read error. The chain employs TRBV25-1 and TRBJ2-1; perhaps TRBD2 as D (5 bases). CDR1 MGHDK and CDR2 SYGVNS come from the germline V gene. The CDR3 is made up of 15 amino acids. This CDR3 reads CASSEWESSYNKQFF. In nucleotides, the CDR3 is TGTGCCAGCAGTGAATGGGAGAGCTCCTACAATAAGCAGTTCTTC.